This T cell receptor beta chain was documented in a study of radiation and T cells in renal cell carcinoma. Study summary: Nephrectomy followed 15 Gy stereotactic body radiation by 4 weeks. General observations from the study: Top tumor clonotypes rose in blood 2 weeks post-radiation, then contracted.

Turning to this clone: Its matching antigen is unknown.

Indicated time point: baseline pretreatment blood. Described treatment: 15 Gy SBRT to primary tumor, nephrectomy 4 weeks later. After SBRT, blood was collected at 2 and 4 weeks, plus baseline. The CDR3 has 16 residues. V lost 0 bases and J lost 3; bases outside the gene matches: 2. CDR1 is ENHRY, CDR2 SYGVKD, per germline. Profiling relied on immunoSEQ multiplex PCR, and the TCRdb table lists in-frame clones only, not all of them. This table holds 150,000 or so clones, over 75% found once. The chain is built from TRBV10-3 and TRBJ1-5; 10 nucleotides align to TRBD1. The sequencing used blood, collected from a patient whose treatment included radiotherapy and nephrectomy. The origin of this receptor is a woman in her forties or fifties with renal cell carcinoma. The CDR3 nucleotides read TGTGCCATCAGTGAGTCGGGGACAGGGGCCAATCAGCCCCAGCATTTT. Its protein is CAISESGTGANQPQHF.